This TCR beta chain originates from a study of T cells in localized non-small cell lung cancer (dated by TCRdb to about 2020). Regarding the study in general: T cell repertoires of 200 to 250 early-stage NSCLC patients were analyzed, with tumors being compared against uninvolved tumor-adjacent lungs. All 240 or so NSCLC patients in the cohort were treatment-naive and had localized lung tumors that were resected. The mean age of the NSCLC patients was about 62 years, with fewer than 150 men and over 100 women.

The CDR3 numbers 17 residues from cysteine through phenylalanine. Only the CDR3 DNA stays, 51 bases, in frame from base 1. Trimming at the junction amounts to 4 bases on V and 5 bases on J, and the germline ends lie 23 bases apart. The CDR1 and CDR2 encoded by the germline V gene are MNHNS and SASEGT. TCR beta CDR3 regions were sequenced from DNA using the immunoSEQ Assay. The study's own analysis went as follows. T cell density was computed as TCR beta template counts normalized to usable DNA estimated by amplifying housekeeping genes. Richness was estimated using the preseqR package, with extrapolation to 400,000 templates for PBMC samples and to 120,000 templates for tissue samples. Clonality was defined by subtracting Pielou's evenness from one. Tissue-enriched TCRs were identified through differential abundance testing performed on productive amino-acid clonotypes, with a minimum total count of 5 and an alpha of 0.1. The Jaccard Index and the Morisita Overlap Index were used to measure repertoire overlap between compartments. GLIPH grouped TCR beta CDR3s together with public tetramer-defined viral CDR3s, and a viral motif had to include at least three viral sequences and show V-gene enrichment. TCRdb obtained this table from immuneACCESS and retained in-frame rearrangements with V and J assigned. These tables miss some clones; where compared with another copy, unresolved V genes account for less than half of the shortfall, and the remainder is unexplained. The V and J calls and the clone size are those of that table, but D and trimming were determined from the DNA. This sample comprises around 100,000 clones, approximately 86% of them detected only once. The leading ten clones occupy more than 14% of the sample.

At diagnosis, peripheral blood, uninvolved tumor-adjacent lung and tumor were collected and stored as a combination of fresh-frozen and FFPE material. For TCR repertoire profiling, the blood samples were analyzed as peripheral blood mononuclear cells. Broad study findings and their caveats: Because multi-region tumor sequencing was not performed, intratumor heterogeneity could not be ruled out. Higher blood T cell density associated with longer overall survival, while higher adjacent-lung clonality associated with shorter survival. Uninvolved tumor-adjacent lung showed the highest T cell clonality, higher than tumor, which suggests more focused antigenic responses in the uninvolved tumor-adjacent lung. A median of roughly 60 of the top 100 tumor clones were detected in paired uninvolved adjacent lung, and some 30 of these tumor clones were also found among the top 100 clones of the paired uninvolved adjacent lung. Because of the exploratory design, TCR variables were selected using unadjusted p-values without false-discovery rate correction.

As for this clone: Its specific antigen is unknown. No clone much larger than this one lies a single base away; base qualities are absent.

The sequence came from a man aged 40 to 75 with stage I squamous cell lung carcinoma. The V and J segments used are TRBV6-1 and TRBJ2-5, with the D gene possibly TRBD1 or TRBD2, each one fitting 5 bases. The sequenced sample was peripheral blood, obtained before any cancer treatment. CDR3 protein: CASSAVGMGPRRETQYF. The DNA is TGTGCCAGCAGTGCTGTAGGAATGGGGCCGAGGAGGGAGACCCAGTACTTC.